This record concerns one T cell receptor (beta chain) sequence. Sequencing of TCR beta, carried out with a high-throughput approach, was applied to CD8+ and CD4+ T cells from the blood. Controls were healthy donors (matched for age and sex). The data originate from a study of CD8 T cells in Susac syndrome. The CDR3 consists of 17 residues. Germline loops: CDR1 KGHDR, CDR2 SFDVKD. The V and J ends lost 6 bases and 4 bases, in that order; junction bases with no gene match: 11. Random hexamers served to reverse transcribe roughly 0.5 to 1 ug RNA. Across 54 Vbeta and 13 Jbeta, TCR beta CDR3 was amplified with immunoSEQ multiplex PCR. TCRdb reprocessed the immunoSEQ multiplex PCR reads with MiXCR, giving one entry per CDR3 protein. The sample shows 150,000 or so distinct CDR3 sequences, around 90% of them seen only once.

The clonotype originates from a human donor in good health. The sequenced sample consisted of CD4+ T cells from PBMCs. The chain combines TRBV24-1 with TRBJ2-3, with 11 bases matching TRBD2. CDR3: CATSKPGTSGPADTQYF. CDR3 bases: TGTGCCACCAGTAAGCCCGGGACTAGCGGACCCGCAGATACGCAGTATTTT.